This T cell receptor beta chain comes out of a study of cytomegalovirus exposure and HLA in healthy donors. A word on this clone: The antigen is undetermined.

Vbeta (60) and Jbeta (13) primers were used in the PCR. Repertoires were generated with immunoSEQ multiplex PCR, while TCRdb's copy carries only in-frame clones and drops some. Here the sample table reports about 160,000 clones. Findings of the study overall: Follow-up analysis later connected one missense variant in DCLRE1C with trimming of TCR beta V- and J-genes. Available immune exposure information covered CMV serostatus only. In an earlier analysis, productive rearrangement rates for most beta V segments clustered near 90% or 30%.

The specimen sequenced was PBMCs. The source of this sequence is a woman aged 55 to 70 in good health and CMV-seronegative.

This chain's CDR3 is CASSLEGLGEETQYF. The CDR3 bases are TGTGCCAGCAGCTTAGAGGGACTAGGGGAAGAGACCCAGTACTTC. This sequence joins TRBV7-9 and TRBJ2-5, with 8 bases fitting TRBD2. The CDR3 is 15 residues long. CDR1 SEHNR and CDR2 FQNEAQ come from the germline V gene (reference sequence). V lost 1 base to trimming and J lost 3 bases; unmatched junction nucleotides: 4.